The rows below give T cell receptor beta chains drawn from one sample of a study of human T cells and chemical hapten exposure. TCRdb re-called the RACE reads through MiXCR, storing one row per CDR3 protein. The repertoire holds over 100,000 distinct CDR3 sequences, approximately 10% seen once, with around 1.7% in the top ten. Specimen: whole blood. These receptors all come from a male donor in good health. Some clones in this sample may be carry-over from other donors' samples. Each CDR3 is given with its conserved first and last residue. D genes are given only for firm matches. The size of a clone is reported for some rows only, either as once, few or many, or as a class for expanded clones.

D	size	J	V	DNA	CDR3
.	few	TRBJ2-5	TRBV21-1	TGTGCCGAACGGGCTTGGGGAGGGGCCGAGGAGACCCAGTACTTC	CAERAWGGAEETQYF
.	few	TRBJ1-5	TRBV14	TGTGCCAGCAGCCAAGCCCCCAATCAGCCCCAGCATTTT	CASSQAPNQPQHF
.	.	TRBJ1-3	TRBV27	TGTGCCAGCAGTTTTACTGAAGGAAACACCATATATTTT	CASSFTEGNTIYF
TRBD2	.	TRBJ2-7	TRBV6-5	TGTGCCAGCAGTTACTCCAGACCCGGGACTAGCGGGACGGGCGAGCAGTACTTC	CASSYSRPGTSGTGEQYF
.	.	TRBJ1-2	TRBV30	TGTGCCTGGAGTGAGGCCGACGGGTCTAACTATGGCTACACCTTC	CAWSEADGSNYGYTF
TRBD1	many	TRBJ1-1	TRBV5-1	TGCGCCACTGCTTTGGCACAGGGGGCTGATGGGGCTTTCTTT	CATALAQGADGAFF
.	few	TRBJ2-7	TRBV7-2	TGTGCCTGCAGCCCCACCGTTGGGGGGTCCTACGAGCAGTACTTC	CACSPTVGGSYEQYF
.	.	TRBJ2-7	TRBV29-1	TGCAGCGTAGGTGGGCAGGCCATCTACGAGCAGTACTTC	CSVGGQAIYEQYF
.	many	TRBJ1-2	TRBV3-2	TGTGCCAGCAGCCAAGAATGGGCCCTAAACTATGGCTACACCTTC	CASSQEWALNYGYTF
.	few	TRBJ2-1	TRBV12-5	TGTGCTAGTGGTTTGGTAGTTTCAGGGGTCAACAATGAGCAGTTCTTC	CASGLVVSGVNNEQFF
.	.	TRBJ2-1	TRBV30	TGTGCCTGGAGTCTCTATGAGCAGTTCTTC	CAWSLYEQFF
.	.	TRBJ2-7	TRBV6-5	TGTGCCAGCAGTTATGAGGGAAGCTCCTACGAGCAGTACTTC	CASSYEGSSYEQYF
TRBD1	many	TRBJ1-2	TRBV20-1	TGCAGTGCTAGAGGTTCCGGGACAGGGCGTGATGGCTACACCTTC	CSARGSGTGRDGYTF
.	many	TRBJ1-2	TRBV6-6	TGTGCCAGCAGTCGCGACAGCGTTGCCTATGGCTACACCTTC	CASSRDSVAYGYTF
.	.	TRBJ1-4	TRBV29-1	TGCAGCGTTGGTGGGGGCCCTAATGAAAAACTGTTTTTT	CSVGGGPNEKLFF
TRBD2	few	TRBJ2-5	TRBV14	TGTGCCAGCAGCCAAAATCTAGCGGGGTACCAAGAGACCCAGTACTTC	CASSQNLAGYQETQYF
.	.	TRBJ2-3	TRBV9	TGTGCCAGCAGCATTTCCGCGGGACTCTCCGTCATGTCAGATACGCAGTATTTT	CASSISAGLSVMSDTQYF
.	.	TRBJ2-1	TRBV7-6	TGTGCCAGCAGCTTAGTTCCGAGGAATGAGCAGTTCTTC	CASSLVPRNEQFF
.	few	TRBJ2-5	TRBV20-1	TGCAGTGCTAGAGATTTTTGGGCGGGGACCAAAGAGACCCAGTACTTC	CSARDFWAGTKETQYF
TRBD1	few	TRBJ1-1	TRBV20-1	TGCAGTGCTACACGACAGGGAATGAACACTGAAGCTTTCTTT	CSATRQGMNTEAFF
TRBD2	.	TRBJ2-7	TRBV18	TGTGCCAGCTCACCCGGACTAGCGGCCTCCTACGAGCAGTACTTC	CASSPGLAASYEQYF
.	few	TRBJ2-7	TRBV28	TGTGCCAGCAGAAACTTATCAGGGGCGTCCTACGAGCAGTACTTC	CASRNLSGASYEQYF
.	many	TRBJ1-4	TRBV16	TGTGCCAGCAGCCAATCGTTCCCTGAAAAACTGTTTTTT	CASSQSFPEKLFF
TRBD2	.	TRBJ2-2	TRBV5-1	TGCGCCAGCAGCGCAACTAGCGGGAGTCTCGGGGAGCTGTTTTTT	CASSATSGSLGELFF
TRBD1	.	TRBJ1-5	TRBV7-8	TGTGCCAGCAGCGTAGCCGGGACAGGGGGAGGCAATCAGCCCCAGCATTTT	CASSVAGTGGGNQPQHF
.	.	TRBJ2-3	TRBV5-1	TGCGCCAGCAGCTCCCCAGGGGCAGATACGCAGTATTTT	CASSSPGADTQYF
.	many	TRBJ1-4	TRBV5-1	TGCGCCAGCAGCTTGAGGGTGGCAACTAATGAAAAACTGTTTTTT	CASSLRVATNEKLFF
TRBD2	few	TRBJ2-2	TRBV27	TGTGCCAGCAGTTTTGGGGGGGAGAACACCGGGGAGCTGTTTTTT	CASSFGGENTGELFF
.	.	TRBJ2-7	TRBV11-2	TGTGCCAGCAGCCCGTCCATATTGGCAGCTCACCCCTTTGACGAGCAGTACTTC	CASSPSILAAHPFDEQYF
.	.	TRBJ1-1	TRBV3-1	TGTGCCAGCAGCGCCACAGGGAGGGGGACTGAAGCTTTCTTT	CASSATGRGTEAFF
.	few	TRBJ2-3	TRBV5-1	TGCGCCAGCAGCCAGCACCCACCTTTCCGCCCAGATACGCAGTATTTT	CASSQHPPFRPDTQYF
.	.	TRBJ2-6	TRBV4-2	TGTGCCAGCAGCCATGGCGGGGGCACTGGGGCCAACGTCCTGACTTTC	CASSHGGGTGANVLTF
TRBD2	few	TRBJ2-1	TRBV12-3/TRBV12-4	TGTGCCAGCAGTCCCCAGACTAGCGGGAGGTTTAATGAGCAGTTCTTC	CASSPQTSGRFNEQFF
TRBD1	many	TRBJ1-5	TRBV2	TGTGCCAGCAGCCCTACCGGGACAGGGCAAAATCAGCCCCAGCATTTT	CASSPTGTGQNQPQHF
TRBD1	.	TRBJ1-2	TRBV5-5	TGTGCCAGCAGCTCCGACAGGGGACACGGCTACACCTTC	CASSSDRGHGYTF
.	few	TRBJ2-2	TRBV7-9	TGTGCCAGCAGCTTAGTATCCGGGGAGCTGTTTTTT	CASSLVSGELFF
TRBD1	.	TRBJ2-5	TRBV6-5	TGTGCCAGCAGTCCACGGACAGGGAGAGAGACCCAGTACTTC	CASSPRTGRETQYF
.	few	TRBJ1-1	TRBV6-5	TGTGCCAGCAGTTACGAGCGTTTGAACACTGAAGCTTTCTTT	CASSYERLNTEAFF
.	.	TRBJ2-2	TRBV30	TGTGCCTGGAAGACGCTAACCGGGGAGCTGTTTTTT	CAWKTLTGELFF
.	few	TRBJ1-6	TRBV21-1	TGTGCCAGCAGCAAAGACTGGGCTTCACCCCTCCACTTT	CASSKDWASPLHF
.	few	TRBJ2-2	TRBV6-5	TGTGCCAGCCAGGGCAGGGAATGGACCGGGGAGCTGTTTTTT	CASQGREWTGELFF
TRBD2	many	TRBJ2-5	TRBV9	TGTGCCAGCAGCGTAGCCAGCGGGGCGGGGGAGACCCAGTACTTC	CASSVASGAGETQYF
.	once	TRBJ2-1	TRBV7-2	TGTGCCAGCTGCTTAGTTGCGGGGGCCACCTACAATGAGCAGTTCTTC	CASCLVAGATYNEQFF
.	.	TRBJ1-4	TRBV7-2	TGTGCCAGCAGCTTAGACAACCACGCGTTGGGTGAAAAACTGTTTTTT	CASSLDNHALGEKLFF
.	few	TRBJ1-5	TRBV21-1	TGTGCCAGCAGCAGACGCCCTAACCTAGACATGCTATATCAGCCCCAGCATTTT	CASSRRPNLDMLYQPQHF